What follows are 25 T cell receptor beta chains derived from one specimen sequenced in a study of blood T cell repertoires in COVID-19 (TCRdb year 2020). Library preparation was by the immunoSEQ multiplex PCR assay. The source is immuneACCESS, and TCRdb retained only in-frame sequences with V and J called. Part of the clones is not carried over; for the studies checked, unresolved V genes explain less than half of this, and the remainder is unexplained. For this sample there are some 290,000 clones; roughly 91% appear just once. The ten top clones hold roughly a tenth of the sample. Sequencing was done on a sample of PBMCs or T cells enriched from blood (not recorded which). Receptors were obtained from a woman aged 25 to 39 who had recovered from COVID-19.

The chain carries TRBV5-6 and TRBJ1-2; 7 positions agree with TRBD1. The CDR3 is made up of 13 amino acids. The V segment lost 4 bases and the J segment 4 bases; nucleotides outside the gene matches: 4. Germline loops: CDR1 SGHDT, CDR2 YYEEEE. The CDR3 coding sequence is TGTGCCAGCAGCGCCGGGACAGCCTATGGCTACACCTTC. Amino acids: CASSAGTAYGYTF.

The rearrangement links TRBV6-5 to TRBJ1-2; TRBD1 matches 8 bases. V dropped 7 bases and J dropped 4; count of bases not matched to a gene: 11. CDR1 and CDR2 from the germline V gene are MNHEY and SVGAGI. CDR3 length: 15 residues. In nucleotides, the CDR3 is TGTGCCAGCACCCCGACAGGGGATATCTCCTATGGCTACACCTTC. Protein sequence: CASTPTGDISYGYTF.

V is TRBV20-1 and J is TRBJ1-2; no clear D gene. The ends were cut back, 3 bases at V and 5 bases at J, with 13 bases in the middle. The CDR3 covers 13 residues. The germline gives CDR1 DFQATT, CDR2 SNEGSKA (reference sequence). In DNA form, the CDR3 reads TGCAGTGCTAGTAAACCGAAGCTTTATGGCTACACCTTC. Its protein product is CSASKPKLYGYTF.

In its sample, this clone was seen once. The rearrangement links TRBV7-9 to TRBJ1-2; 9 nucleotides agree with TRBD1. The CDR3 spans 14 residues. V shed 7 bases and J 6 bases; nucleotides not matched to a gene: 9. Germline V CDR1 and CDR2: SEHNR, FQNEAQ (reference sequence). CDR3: CASNHRDRDDGYTF. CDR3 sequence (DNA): TGTGCCAGCAACCACCGGGACAGGGACGATGGCTACACCTTC.

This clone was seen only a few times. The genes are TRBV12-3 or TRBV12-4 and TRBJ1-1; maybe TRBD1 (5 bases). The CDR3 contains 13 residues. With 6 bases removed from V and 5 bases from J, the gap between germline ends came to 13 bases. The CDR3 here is CASRTQGSTEAFF. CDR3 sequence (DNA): TGTGCCAGCAGAACGCAGGGTTCGACTGAAGCTTTCTTT.

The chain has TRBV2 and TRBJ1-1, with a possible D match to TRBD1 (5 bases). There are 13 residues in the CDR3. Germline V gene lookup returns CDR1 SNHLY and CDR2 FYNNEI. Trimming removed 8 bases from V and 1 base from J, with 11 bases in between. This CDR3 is CASGAEPNTEAFF. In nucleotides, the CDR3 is TGTGCCAGCGGGGCTGAACCGAACACTGAAGCTTTCTTT.

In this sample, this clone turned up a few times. The CDR3 loop is CASTKQGAGELFF. The CDR3 bases are TGTGCCAGCACCAAACAGGGGGCCGGGGAGCTGTTTTTT. The chain links TRBV6-6 to TRBJ2-2; 8 bases align to TRBD1. V shed 7 bases, J shed 6 bases, and the junction held 4 bases outside the gene matches. This CDR3 region has 13 residues. Per germline, CDR1 MNHNY and CDR2 SVGAGI (reference sequence).

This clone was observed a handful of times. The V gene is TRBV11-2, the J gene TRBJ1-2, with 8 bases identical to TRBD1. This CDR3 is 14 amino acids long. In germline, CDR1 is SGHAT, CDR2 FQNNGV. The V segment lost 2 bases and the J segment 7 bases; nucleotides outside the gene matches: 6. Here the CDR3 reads CASSLSQGVVGYTF. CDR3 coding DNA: TGTGCCAGCAGCTTATCACAGGGGGTGGTTGGCTACACCTTC. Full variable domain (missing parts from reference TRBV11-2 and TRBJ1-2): EAGVAQSPRYKIIEKRQSVAFWCNPISGHATLYWYQQILGQGPKLLIQFQNNGVVDDSQLPKDRFSAERLKGVDSTLKIQPAKLEDSAVYLCASSLSQGVVGYTFGSGTRLTVV.

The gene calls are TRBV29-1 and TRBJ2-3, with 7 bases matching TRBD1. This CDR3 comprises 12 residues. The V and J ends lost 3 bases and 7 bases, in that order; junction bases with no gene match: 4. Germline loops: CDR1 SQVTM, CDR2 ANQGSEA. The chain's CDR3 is CSVDRDSNTQYF. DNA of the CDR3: TGCAGCGTTGACCGGGACAGTAATACGCAGTATTTT.

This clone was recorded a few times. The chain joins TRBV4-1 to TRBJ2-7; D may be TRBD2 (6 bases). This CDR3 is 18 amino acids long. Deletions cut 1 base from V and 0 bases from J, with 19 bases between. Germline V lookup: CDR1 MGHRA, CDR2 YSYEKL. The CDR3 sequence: CASSQGLRWRADSYEQYF. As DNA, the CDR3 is TGCGCCAGCAGCCAAGGGCTAAGGTGGAGGGCCGACTCCTACGAGCAGTACTTC.

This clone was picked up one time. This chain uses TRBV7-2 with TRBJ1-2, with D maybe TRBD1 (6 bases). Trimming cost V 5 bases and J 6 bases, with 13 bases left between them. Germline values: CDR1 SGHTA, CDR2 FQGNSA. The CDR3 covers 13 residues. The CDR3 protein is CASSTRTDHGYTF. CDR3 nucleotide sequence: TGTGCCAGCAGCACACGGACAGATCATGGCTACACCTTC. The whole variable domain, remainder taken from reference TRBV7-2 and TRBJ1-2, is GAGVSQSPSNKVTEKGKDVELRCDPISGHTALYWYRQSLGQGLEFLIYFQGNSAPDKSGLPSDRFSAERTGGSVSTLTIQRTQQEDSAVYLCASSTRTDHGYTFGSGTRLTVV.

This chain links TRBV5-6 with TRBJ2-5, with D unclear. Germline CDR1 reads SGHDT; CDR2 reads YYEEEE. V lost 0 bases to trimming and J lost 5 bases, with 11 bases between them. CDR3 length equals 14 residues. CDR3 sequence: CASSLAPVRETQYF. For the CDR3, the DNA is TGTGCCAGCAGCTTGGCCCCCGTGAGGGAGACCCAGTACTTC.

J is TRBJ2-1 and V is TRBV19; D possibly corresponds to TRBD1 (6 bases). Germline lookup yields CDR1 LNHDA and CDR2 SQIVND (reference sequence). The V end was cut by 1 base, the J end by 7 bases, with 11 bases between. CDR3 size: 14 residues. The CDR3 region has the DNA TGTGCCAGTAGTATAGGAGGGGGTAGGAATGAGCAGTTCTTC. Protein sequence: CASSIGGGRNEQFF.

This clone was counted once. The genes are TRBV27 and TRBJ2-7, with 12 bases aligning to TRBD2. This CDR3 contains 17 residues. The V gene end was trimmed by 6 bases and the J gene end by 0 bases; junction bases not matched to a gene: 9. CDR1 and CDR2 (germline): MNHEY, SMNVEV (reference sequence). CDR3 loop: CASSRGLAGRSSYEQYF. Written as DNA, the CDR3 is TGTGCCAGCAGCCGTGGACTAGCGGGAAGGAGCTCCTACGAGCAGTACTTC.

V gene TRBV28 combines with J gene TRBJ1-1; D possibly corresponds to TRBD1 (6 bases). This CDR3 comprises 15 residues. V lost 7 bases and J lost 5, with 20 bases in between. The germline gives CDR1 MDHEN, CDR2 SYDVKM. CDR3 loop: CASIRARGGGTEAFF. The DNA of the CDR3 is TGTGCCAGCATTAGGGCACGCGGGGGCGGGACTGAAGCTTTCTTT.

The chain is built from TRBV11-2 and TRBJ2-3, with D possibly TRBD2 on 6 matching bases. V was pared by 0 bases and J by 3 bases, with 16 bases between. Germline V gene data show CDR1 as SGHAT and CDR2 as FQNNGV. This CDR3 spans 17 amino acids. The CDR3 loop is CASSLDGDSAGTDTQYF. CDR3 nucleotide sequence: TGTGCCAGCAGCTTAGACGGGGACTCAGCGGGTACAGATACGCAGTATTTT.

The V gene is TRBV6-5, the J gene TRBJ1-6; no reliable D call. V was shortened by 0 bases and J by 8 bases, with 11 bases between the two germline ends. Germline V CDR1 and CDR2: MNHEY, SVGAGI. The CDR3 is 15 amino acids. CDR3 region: CASSYSSLGDSPLHF. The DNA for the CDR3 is TGTGCCAGCAGTTACTCGTCTCTAGGAGATTCACCCCTCCACTTT.

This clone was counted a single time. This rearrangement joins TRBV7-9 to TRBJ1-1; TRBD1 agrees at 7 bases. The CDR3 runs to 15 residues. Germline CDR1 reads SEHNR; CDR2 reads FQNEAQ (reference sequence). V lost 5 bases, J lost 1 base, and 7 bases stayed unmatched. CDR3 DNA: TGTGCCAGCAGCCCCCGGGACAGATCGAACACTGAAGCTTTCTTT. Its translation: CASSPRDRSNTEAFF.

CDR3 nucleotides: TGTGCCAGCAGCTTTTTACGCGGCTACGAGCAGTACTTC. Translation gives CASSFLRGYEQYF. V usage is TRBV13 and J usage is TRBJ2-7; no reliable D call. Germline lookup yields CDR1 PRHDT and CDR2 FYEKMQ (reference sequence). V was pared by 3 bases and J by 3 bases, with 9 bases between. The CDR3 contains 13 residues. Filled out from reference TRBV13 and TRBJ2-7, the complete variable domain reads AAGVIQSPRHLIKEKRETATLKCYPIPRHDTVYWYQQGPGQDPQFLISFYEKMQSDKGSIPDRFSAQQFSDYHSELNMSSLELGDSALYFCASSFLRGYEQYFGPGTRLTVT.

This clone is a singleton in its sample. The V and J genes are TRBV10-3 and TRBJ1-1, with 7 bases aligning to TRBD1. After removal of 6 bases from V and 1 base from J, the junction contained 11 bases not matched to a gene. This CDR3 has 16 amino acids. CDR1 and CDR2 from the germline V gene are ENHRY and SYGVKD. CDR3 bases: TGTGCCATCAGCGGACAGGTCCGAAAGGCGAACACTGAAGCTTTCTTT. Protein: CAISGQVRKANTEAFF.

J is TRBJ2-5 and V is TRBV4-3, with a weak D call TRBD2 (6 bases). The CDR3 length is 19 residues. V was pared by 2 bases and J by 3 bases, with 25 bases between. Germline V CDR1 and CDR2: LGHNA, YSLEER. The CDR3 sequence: CASSQSWDSSFQHEETQYF. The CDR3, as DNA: TGCGCCAGCAGCCAAAGTTGGGACTCGAGTTTCCAACACGAAGAGACCCAGTACTTC.

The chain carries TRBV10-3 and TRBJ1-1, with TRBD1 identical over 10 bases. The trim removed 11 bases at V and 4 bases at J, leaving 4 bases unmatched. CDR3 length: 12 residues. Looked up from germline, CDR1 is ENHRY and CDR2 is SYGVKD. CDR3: CASTGGGTEAFF. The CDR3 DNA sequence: TGTGCCTCGACAGGGGGCGGCACTGAAGCTTTCTTT.

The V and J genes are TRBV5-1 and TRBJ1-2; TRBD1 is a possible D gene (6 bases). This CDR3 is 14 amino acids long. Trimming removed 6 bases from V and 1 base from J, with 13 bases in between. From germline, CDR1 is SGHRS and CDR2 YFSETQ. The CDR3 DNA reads TGCGCCAGCACTCAGGGGCCCTTTAACTATGGCTACACCTTC. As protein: CASTQGPFNYGYTF.

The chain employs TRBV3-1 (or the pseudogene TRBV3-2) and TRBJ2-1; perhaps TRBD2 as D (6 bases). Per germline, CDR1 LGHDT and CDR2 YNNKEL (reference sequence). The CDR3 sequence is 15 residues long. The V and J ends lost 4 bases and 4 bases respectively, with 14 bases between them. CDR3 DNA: TGTGCCAGCAGCCCGACAAGGACTAAATACAATGAGCAGTTCTTC. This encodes CASSPTRTKYNEQFF.

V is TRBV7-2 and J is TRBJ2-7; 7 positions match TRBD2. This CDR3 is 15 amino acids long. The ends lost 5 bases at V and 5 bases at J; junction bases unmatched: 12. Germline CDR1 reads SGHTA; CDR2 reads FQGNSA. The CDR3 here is CASSLIPSGKDEQYF. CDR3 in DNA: TGTGCCAGCAGCCTAATTCCTAGCGGAAAAGACGAGCAGTACTTC.